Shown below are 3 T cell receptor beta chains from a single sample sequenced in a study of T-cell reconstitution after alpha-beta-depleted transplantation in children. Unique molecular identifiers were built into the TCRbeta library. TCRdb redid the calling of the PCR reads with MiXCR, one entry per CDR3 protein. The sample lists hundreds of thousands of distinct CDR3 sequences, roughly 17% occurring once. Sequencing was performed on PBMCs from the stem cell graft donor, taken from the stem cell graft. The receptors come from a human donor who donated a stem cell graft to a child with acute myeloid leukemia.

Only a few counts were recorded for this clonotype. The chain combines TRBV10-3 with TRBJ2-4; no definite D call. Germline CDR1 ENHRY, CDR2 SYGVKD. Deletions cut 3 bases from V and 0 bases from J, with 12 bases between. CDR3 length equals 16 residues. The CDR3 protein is CAISDPLNLAKNIQYF. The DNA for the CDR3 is TGTGCCATCAGTGATCCCCTTAATCTAGCCAAAAACATTCAGTACTTC.

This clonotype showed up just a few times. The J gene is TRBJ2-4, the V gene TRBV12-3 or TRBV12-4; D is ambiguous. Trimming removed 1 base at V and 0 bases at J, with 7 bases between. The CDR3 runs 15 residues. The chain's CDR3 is CASSLDWLAKNIQYF. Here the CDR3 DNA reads TGTGCCAGCAGTTTAGACTGGTTAGCCAAAAACATTCAGTACTTC.

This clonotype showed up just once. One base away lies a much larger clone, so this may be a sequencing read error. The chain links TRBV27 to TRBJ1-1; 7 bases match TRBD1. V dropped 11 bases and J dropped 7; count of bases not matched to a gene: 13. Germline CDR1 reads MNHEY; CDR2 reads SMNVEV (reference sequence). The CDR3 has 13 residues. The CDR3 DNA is TGTGCCGGCGGAATACAGGGGTTTAGTGAAGCTTTCTTT. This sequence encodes CAGGIQGFSEAFF.